Sequencing of this T cell receptor (beta chain) was carried out in a study of T cell repertoires in cytomegalovirus infection. Study information: Public TCR beta signatures indicated both CMV infection and matching HLA type.

V was trimmed by 1 base and J by 7 bases, leaving 17 bases between them. Germline V lookup: CDR1 SEHNR, CDR2 FQNEAQ (reference sequence). CDR3 size: 16 residues. This clonotype was observed at least ten times. Its target is unknown. Notes on the study in general: Adding up the frequency of public TCR beta families identified people who carried CMV plus the relevant HLA. HLA-C-restricted TCR beta clonotypes specific for CMV led the ex vivo response.

TCRdb used MiXCR to reprocess the reads, holding one entry per CDR3 protein. The table records hundreds of thousands of distinct CDR3 sequences, 35% of them present only once. The rearrangement links TRBV7-9 to TRBJ2-1; no firm D call. Sample: PBMCs. This TCR was recovered from a human donor in good health (CMV status not recorded). Some clones in this sample may be carry-over from other donors' samples. In DNA, the CDR3 is TGTGCCAGCAGCTTAGTACCCCGCCGAAGGAGAAATGAGCAGTTCTTC. Translating it yields CASSLVPRRRRNEQFF.